This TCR beta chain was sequenced in a study of blood T cell repertoires in COVID-19. At the level of the study: Acute and convalescent COVID-19 specimens originated in the United States, Italy and Spain.

Trimming cost V 5 bases and J 4 bases, with 14 bases left between them. CDR3 length: 14 amino acids. The germline CDR1 and CDR2 sequences are SGHTA and FQGNSA. Living in 24 US areas, the participants were between roughly 18 and 95 years of age. Researchers sorted participants into cohorts using their self-reported clinical history. Libraries were prepared by immunoSEQ multiplex PCR; TCRdb keeps only in-frame clonotypes and omits some of them. The sample has around 260,000 clones; 75% to 90% are singletons. Specimen: PBMCs or T cells enriched from blood (not recorded which). The V call is TRBV7-2, the J call TRBJ2-5; D possibly corresponds to TRBD2 (6 bases). This TCR came from a woman aged 30 to 39 who had recovered from COVID-19. The CDR3 loop is CASSPPGVGETQYF. Written as DNA, the CDR3 is TGTGCCAGCAGCCCGCCGGGAGTAGGAGAGACCCAGTACTTC.